The present T cell receptor (beta chain) was sequenced within a study of beta chain features in type 1 diabetes (dated by TCRdb to the late 2010s). Regarding the research as a whole: Mean age, gender distribution, total cell number and subset yield did not differ between patients and healthy donors. A total of around 100 million sorted cells were examined across all samples, and RNA yield correlated strongly with the number of cells per subset. In the study, TCRB repertoires of sorted circulating CD4+ T cell subsets from recently diagnosed type 1 diabetes patients were compared with those of matched healthy donors. Naive and central memory subsets were obtained from all 30 or so donors, but regulatory and stem cell-like memory subsets were isolated from only 8 patients and roughly 8 healthy donors.

From each donor, a single peripheral blood sample of approximately 110 mL on average was drawn into heparinised tubes. A BD FACSAria II was used to sort naive, central memory, regulatory and stem cell-like memory CD4+ T cells with a panel that included CD45RO, CCR7, CD25, CD127, CD95 and CD27. A purity above 95% was achieved for all sorted populations. PBMCs were isolated right away by Lymphoprep density gradient centrifugation and were stained directly, without culture. So that batch effects would be minimized, each experiment stained and sorted samples in pairs, pairing one healthy donor with one patient. As regards this clone: The clone's antigen remains unknown. Base qualities are not at hand, and no much larger clone is one base apart.

The entire amount of isolated RNA was reverse transcribed using the High Capacity cDNA Reverse Transcription Kit, so the sequenced TCRB transcripts were expressed ones. Deep immunoSEQ sequencing was applied to naive, central memory and regulatory T cell samples, giving an average of about 3.8 million total reads per sample. Sorted cells were lysed in RLT buffer and RNA was extracted with DNase-treated RNeasy Micro or Mini kits, depending on cell number. To prevent cross-contamination, every cell subset was processed on its own, while patient and healthy donor samples were processed together. The immunoSEQ multiplex PCR was used to amplify TCRB sequences from cDNA, generating 87-bp fragments that spanned the CDR3 region. Amplicons were sequenced on the Illumina HiSeq platform. The paper's data handling went like this. PCR bias was corrected computationally using synthetic template baselines, and reads within Hamming distance 2 were collapsed, with unmergeable singletons discarded. Reads were aligned to IMGT to assign V, D and J genes, CDR3 length, and insertions or deletions at six rearrangement sites. Within each subset, clonotype counts were normalized to the number of sorted cells before true diversity and Gini coefficients were calculated with the tcR R package. The overlap coefficient, calculated on TCRB nucleotide sequences, was used to measure repertoire sharing. Out-of-frame TCRB sequences from naive cells were analyzed to stand in for the pre-selection repertoire. Entries here come from immuneACCESS through TCRdb and include only in-frame sequences with V and J called. Some clones fail to appear in such tables; in the studies checked, an unresolved V gene covers under half of the shortfall, and the cause of the remainder is unknown. The V and J calls and clone size were taken over from that table, and D and trimming were inferred from the DNA. For this sample there are more than 250,000 clones; 14% appear just once. The top ten constitute over 0.015% of the sample.

Findings and caveats that apply to the study as a whole: Naive, central memory and regulatory TCRB repertoires appeared more similar among patients than among healthy donors. At VDJ recombination sites, type 1 diabetes patients had fewer insertions and more deleted nucleotides, which implies abnormalities in thymic rearrangement. Because cDNA was sequenced instead of genomic DNA, highly expressing activated cells could be over-represented, though the groups showed no difference in activation or CD3 levels. Type 1 diabetes patients showed a moderate but significant shortening of TCRB CDR3 length in all four CD4+ subsets. Shorter templates might have been favored by PCR, but patient and control samples were amplified and corrected together, so both groups would have been affected equally by any skew. HLA sub-analyses involved small numbers of individuals, so any influence of HLA type on TCRB rearrangement remained unresolved.

CDR1 and CDR2 are drawn from the germline V gene: SGHTA, FQGNSA. Including the terminal cysteine and phenylalanine, the CDR3 comprises 17 residues. Only the CDR3 DNA stays, 51 bases, in frame from base 1. Trimming removed 3 bases from V and 8 bases from J; the gene matches leave 12 bases unexplained. This TCR was sampled from a man aged 25 to 45 with type 1 diabetes. The chain links TRBV7-2 with TRBJ2-4, with 11 middle bases fitting TRBD1. Sequencing input: naive CD4+ T cells from blood. The sample's cell subset or site label is to be understood as: true naive CD4+ T cells. The DNA reads as follows: TGTGCCAGCAGCTTGGTAGGACAGGGGGCGGTAAGGGACATTCAGTACTTC. It is translated as CASSLVGQGAVRDIQYF. The full variable domain, completed from the reference TRBV7-2 and TRBJ2-4 proteins outside the CDR3, reads GAGVSQSPSNKVTEKGKDVELRCDPISGHTALYWYRQSLGQGLEFLIYFQGNSAPDKSGLPSDRFSAERTGGSVSTLTIQRTQQEDSAVYLCASSLVGQGAVRDIQYFGAGTRLSVL.